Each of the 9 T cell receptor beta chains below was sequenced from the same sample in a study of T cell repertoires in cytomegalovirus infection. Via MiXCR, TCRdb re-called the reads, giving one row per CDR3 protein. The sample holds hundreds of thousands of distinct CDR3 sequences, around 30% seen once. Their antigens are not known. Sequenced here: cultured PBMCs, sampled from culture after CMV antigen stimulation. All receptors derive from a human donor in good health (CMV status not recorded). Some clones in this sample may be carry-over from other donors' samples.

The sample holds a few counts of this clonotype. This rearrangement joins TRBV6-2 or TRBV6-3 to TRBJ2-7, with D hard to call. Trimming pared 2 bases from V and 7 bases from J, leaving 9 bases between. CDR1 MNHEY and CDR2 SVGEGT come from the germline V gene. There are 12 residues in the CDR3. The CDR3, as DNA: TGTGCCAGCAGTTACAGCCAGTGGGAGCAGTACTTC. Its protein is CASSYSQWEQYF.

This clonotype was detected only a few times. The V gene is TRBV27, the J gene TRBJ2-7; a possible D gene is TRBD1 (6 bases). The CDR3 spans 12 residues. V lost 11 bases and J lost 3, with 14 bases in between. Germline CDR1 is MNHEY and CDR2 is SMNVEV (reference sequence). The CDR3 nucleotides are TGTGCCCGCGAGGGGGTGAGCTACGAGCAGTACTTC. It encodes CAREGVSYEQYF.

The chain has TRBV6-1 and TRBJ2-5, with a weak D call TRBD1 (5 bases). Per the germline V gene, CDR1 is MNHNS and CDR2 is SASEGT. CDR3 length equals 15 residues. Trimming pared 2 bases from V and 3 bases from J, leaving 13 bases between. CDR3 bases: TGTGCCAGCAGTGAAACCCCTCCCAGGGAAGAGACCCAGTACTTC. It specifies CASSETPPREETQYF.

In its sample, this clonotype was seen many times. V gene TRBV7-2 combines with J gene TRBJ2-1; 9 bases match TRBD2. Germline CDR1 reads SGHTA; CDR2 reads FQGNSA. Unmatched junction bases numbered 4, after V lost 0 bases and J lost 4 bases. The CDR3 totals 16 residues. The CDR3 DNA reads TGTGCCAGCAGCTTAGCGCTGGCGGGAGGGTACAATGAGCAGTTCTTC. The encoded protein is CASSLALAGGYNEQFF.

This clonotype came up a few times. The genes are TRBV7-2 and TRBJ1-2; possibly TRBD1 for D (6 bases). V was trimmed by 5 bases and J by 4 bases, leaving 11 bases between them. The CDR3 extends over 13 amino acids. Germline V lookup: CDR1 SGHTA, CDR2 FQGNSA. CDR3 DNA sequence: TGTGCCAGCAGCCGGGACACCGCCTATGGCTACACCTTC. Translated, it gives CASSRDTAYGYTF.

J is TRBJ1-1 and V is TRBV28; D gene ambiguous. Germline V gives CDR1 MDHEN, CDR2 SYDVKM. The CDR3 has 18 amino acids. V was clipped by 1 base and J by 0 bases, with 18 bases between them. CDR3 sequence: CASSLFNFSAWLNTEAFF. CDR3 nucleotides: TGTGCCAGCAGTTTATTTAATTTCTCGGCTTGGTTGAACACTGAAGCTTTCTTT.

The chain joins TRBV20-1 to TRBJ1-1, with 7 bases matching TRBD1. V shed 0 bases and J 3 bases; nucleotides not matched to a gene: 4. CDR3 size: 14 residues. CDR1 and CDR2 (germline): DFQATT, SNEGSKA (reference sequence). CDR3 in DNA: TGCAGTGCTAGAGACTCGGGACAGCACACTGAAGCTTTCTTT. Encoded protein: CSARDSGQHTEAFF.

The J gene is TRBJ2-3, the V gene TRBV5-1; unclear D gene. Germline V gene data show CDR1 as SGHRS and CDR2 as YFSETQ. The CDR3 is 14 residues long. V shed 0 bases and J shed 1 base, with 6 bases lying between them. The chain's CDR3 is CASSLEVGTDTQYF. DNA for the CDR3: TGCGCCAGCAGCTTGGAAGTTGGCACAGATACGCAGTATTTT. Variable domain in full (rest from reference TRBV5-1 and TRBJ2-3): KAGVTQTPRYLIKTRGQQVTLSCSPISGHRSVSWYQQTPGQGLQFLFEYFSETQRNKGNFPGRFSGRQFSNSRSEMNVSTLELGDSALYLCASSLEVGTDTQYFGPGTRLTVL.

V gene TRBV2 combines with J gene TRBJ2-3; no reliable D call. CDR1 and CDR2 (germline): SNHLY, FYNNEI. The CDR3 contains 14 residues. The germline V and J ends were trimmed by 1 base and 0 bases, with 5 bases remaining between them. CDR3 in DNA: TGTGCCAGCAGTGAAGGGCAGAGCACAGATACGCAGTATTTT. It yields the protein CASSEGQSTDTQYF.